These 8 T cell receptor beta chains share one sample of origin, sequenced in a study of OX40 agonist ivuxolimab in advanced cancers. The assay was immunoSEQ multiplex PCR, and TCRdb's table has in-frame clones only and misses some. Of about 73,000 clones listed, 80% to 95% are singletons. Here the sequenced sample was CD4+ or CD8+ T cells sorted from blood, taken in a trial of the OX40 agonist ivuxolimab. Every receptor here comes from an adult with an advanced solid tumor such as melanoma, head and neck, liver or kidney cancer.

The CDR3 spells CASSWLDRGQADTQYF. In DNA form, the CDR3 reads TGTGCCAGCAGTTGGCTCGACAGGGGGCAAGCAGATACGCAGTATTTT. V usage is TRBV7-8 and J usage is TRBJ2-3; 10 bases are shared with TRBD1. The V gene end was trimmed by 6 bases and the J gene end by 4 bases; junction bases not matched to a gene: 10. Per germline, CDR1 SGHVS and CDR2 FQNEAQ. The CDR3 is 16 amino acids.

This clone was seen once. The chain recombines TRBV21-1 with TRBJ2-7; the D call of TRBD2 is as the table states it, not checked on the DNA. TRBV21-1 is tagged as a pseudogene. This CDR3 comprises 16 residues. In nucleotides, the CDR3 is TGTGCCAGCAGAGCCCTTCTAGCGGGAGCCCGTTACGAGCAGTACTTC. Encoded protein: CASRALLAGARYEQYF.

The CDR3 DNA reads TGTGCCAGCAGCCAAGATTTGTTGGCAAATGCTGGCTACACCTTC. It is translated as CASSQDLLANAGYTF. The rearrangement uses TRBV14 and TRBJ1-2; D gene uncertain. The CDR3 runs to 15 residues. Germline V gene sequence: CDR1 SGHDN, CDR2 FVKESK. Trimming removed 0 bases at V and 7 bases at J, with 15 bases between.

The rearrangement links TRBV19 to TRBJ2-5; D is ambiguous. The CDR3 loop spans 12 amino acids. CDR1 and CDR2 (germline): LNHDA, SQIVND (reference sequence). V lost 7 bases to trimming and J lost 4 bases, with 10 bases between them. Here the CDR3 reads CASNGVGETQYF. CDR3 in DNA: TGTGCCAGTAATGGTGTGGGAGAGACCCAGTACTTC.

V is TRBV7-9 and J is TRBJ2-7, with 13 bases aligning to TRBD2. CDR3 size: 14 residues. CDR1 is SEHNR, CDR2 FQNEAQ, per germline (reference sequence). With V trimmed by 4 bases and J by 12 bases, 9 bases remained unmatched. The CDR3 DNA follows: TGTGCCAGCAGCTCAGGACTAGCGGGGGAAGTTTGGTACTTC. This gives the protein CASSSGLAGEVWYF.

This rearrangement joins TRBV4-3 to TRBJ2-3; D gene uncertain. Germline V CDR1 and CDR2: LGHNA, YSLEER. This CDR3 region has 14 residues. Trimming shortened V by 0 bases and J by 4 bases, and 8 bases separated the two germline ends. This CDR3 reads CASSQDRIPDTQYF. The CDR3 DNA is TGCGCCAGCAGCCAAGATAGAATCCCAGATACGCAGTATTTT.

The V call is TRBV27, the J call TRBJ1-2, with 10 bases that match TRBD1. Germline V gene data show CDR1 as MNHEY and CDR2 as SMNVEV (reference sequence). There are 17 residues in the CDR3. V trimming: 3 bases; J trimming: 4 bases; junction bases outside the gene matches: 11. In nucleotides, the CDR3 is TGTGCCAGCAGTTTCTCGACAGGGGGCATCTCAGTCTATGGCTACACCTTC. Encoded protein: CASSFSTGGISVYGYTF.

This rearrangement joins TRBV5-4 to TRBJ2-7; D ambiguous. The ends were cut back, 4 bases at V and 6 bases at J, with 17 bases in the middle. CDR1 is SGHNT and CDR2 is YYREEE in the germline V gene (reference sequence). The length of the CDR3 is 14 residues. The DNA of the CDR3 is TGTGCCAGCAGCGCCGTAGGTGGTTTCGGCGAGCAGTACTTC. Its protein product is CASSAVGGFGEQYF.